The 18 T cell receptor beta chains presented below share a single source sample, sequenced in a study of cytomegalovirus exposure and HLA in healthy donors. The PCR was carried out with 60 Vbeta primers and 13 Jbeta primers. The method was immunoSEQ multiplex PCR; TCRdb's version includes in-frame clones alone and lacks a portion of them. There are about 170,000 clones in the sample; 73% occur only once, and approximately 5.6% lies in the top ten. Input material: PBMCs. The receptors derive from a woman between 18 and 29 years old in good health and CMV-seropositive.

The V gene is TRBV19, the J gene TRBJ1-1; 9 bases line up with TRBD1. This CDR3 is 15 amino acids long. Germline V gene data show CDR1 as LNHDA and CDR2 as SQIVND (reference sequence). V was clipped by 7 bases and J by 5 bases; unmatched bases: 11. The CDR3 sequence is CASTSTGGRRTEAFF. The CDR3 DNA sequence: TGTGCCAGTACCAGTACAGGGGGCAGGCGGACTGAAGCTTTCTTT.

The chain couples TRBV21-1 to TRBJ1-5; TRBD1 is taken as the D call from the table, unchecked against the DNA. TRBV21-1 represents a pseudogene. The CDR3 has 16 amino acids. The CDR3 DNA follows: TGTGCTCCCCGTTTAAAGGACAGCCATAGCAATCAGCCCCAGCATTTT. This gives the protein CAPRLKDSHSNQPQHF.

The rearrangement links TRBV6-5 to TRBJ1-1; tentative D call: TRBD1 (6 bases). CDR3 length equals 14 residues. The germline V gene has CDR1 MNHEY and CDR2 SVGAGI. Trimming removed 6 bases at V and 4 bases at J, with 15 bases between. In DNA form, the CDR3 reads TGTGCCAGCAGGTCTCCAGGGGATCGCACTGAAGCTTTCTTT. Its protein product is CASRSPGDRTEAFF.

The chain employs TRBV6-6 and TRBJ2-7, with 10 bases fitting TRBD1. Germline lookup yields CDR1 MNHNY and CDR2 SVGAGI (reference sequence). This CDR3 comprises 15 residues. V shed 6 bases, J shed 3 bases, and the junction held 8 bases outside the gene matches. The CDR3 region is CASSPPGQGLYEQYF. The CDR3 coding sequence is TGTGCCAGCAGCCCACCGGGACAGGGGCTCTACGAGCAGTACTTC.

The chain carries TRBV7-2 and TRBJ2-7; 10 positions match TRBD2. Germline CDR1 and CDR2: SGHTA and FQGNSA. The CDR3 runs 15 residues. The junction had 6 bases not matched to a gene; V was cut back by 5 bases and J by 2 bases. CDR3 in amino acids: CASSPVLAGAYEQYF. CDR3 bases: TGTGCCAGCAGCCCTGTGCTAGCGGGGGCCTACGAGCAGTACTTC.

The chain links TRBV5-4 to TRBJ2-5; TRBD2 matches at 11 bases. V shed 3 bases, J shed 5 bases, and the junction held 3 bases outside the gene matches. Germline V CDR1 and CDR2: SGHNT, YYREEE (reference sequence). This CDR3 spans 14 amino acids. The CDR3 DNA follows: TGTGCCAGCAGCTCGGGACTAGCGGTGGAGACCCAGTACTTC. Translated, it gives CASSSGLAVETQYF. The entire variable domain, with the rest obtained from reference TRBV5-4 and TRBJ2-5, is as follows: ETGVTQSPTHLIKTRGQQVTLRCSSQSGHNTVSWYQQALGQGPQFIFQYYREEENGRGNFPPRFSGLQFPNYSSELNVNALELDDSALYLCASSSGLAVETQYFGPGTRLLVL.

This chain connects TRBV7-8 to TRBJ2-3; a possible D gene is TRBD2 (7 bases). CDR1 SGHVS and CDR2 FQNEAQ come from the germline V gene. V was cut by 5 bases and J by 5 bases, with 11 bases left in between. The CDR3 is 13 amino acids. CDR3: CASSLRGGDTQYF. The CDR3 region has the DNA TGTGCCAGCAGCCTAAGGGGGGGAGATACGCAGTATTTT.

CDR3 protein: CASSTQGAGTEAFF. In nucleotides, the CDR3 is TGTGCCAGCAGCACACAGGGGGCGGGCACTGAAGCTTTCTTT. The rearrangement joins TRBV7-9 to TRBJ1-1, with 9 positions matching TRBD1. V was clipped by 5 bases and J by 4 bases; unmatched bases: 5. Germline loops: CDR1 SEHNR, CDR2 FQNEAQ (reference sequence). There are 14 residues in the CDR3.

This clone has just a few counts. The rearrangement links TRBV4-3 to TRBJ1-4; the match to TRBD1 covers 7 bases. CDR1 and CDR2 from the germline V gene are LGHNA and YSLEER. With V trimmed by 0 bases and J by 3 bases, 7 bases remained unmatched. The CDR3 is made up of 17 amino acids. Here the CDR3 reads CASSQDTGEGANEKLFF. The CDR3 DNA is TGCGCCAGCAGCCAAGATACAGGGGAAGGGGCTAATGAAAAACTGTTTTTT.

This clone is a singleton in its sample. This chain uses TRBV10-3 with TRBJ2-7, with 7 bases matching TRBD1. Germline loops: CDR1 ENHRY, CDR2 SYGVKD. The CDR3 extends over 14 amino acids. The trim removed 6 bases at V and 1 base at J, leaving 6 bases unmatched. CDR3 in DNA: TGTGCCATCAGGGACAGGCTTGAATCCTACGAGCAGTACTTC. This gives the protein CAIRDRLESYEQYF.

The chain couples TRBV30 to TRBJ2-3; 8 nucleotides match TRBD2. CDR1 GTSNPN and CDR2 SVGIG come from the germline V gene (reference sequence). After removal of 2 bases from V and 6 bases from J, the junction contained 16 bases not matched to a gene. The CDR3 consists of 17 residues. The CDR3: CAWSTKTSDISRDTQYF. In nucleotides, the CDR3 is TGTGCCTGGAGTACGAAGACTAGCGATATAAGTAGGGATACGCAGTATTTT.

In DNA, the CDR3 is TGTGCGGGCGGACAGGGAGATCAGCCCCAGCATTTT. This encodes CAGGQGDQPQHF. The chain joins TRBV6-1 to TRBJ1-5, with 8 bases that match TRBD1. The length of the CDR3 is 12 residues. Germline loops: CDR1 MNHNS, CDR2 SASEGT.

V usage is TRBV29-1 and J usage is TRBJ2-3; tentative D call: TRBD2 (5 bases). Germline V gene lookup returns CDR1 SQVTM and CDR2 ANQGSEA. This CDR3 is 13 amino acids long. Between the trimmed V and J ends, which lost 3 bases and 2 bases, there was a span of 9 bases. The CDR3 region has the DNA TGCAGCGTTGAGAGGGCGGACACAGATACGCAGTATTTT. This codes for CSVERADTDTQYF.

Written as DNA, the CDR3 is TGTGCCAGCAGCTTGGAGATCTACGACATTCAGTACTTC. Its translation: CASSLEIYDIQYF. The chain recombines TRBV5-4 with TRBJ2-4; D ambiguous. The germline V and J ends were trimmed by 0 bases and 8 bases, with 9 bases remaining between them. Germline CDR1 and CDR2: SGHNT and YYREEE (reference sequence). CDR3 length: 13 residues.

This clone has more than one count but fewer than ten. V and J are TRBV19 and TRBJ1-4; D gene ambiguous. V was clipped by 6 bases and J by 10 bases, with 21 bases between them. The CDR3 totals 15 residues. In germline, CDR1 is LNHDA, CDR2 SQIVND (reference sequence). This CDR3 reads CASSPKERPRSKLFF. The CDR3 DNA reads TGTGCCAGTAGCCCGAAAGAAAGACCGCGGTCAAAACTGTTTTTT.

The gene calls are TRBV1 and TRBJ2-5; TRBD2 is the table's D call and was not checked against the DNA. TRBV1 is termed a pseudogene. This CDR3 contains 17 residues. CDR3: CTSSQWTSGGPEETQYF. The CDR3 DNA sequence: TGCACCAGCAGCCAGTGGACTAGCGGGGGGCCGGAGGAGACCCAGTACTTC.

About this clone itself: The junction shows a germline mismatch at one end, possibly a read error. Other DNA sequences from this sample encode an identical CDR3 as well. V gene TRBV6-5 combines with J gene TRBJ1-1; no clear D. Germline assignment: CDR1 MNHEY and CDR2 SVGAGI. The CDR3 length is 15 residues. CDR3 sequence (DNA): TGCGCCAGCAGACCCCGGACTGCGGGGTTTACTGAAGCTTTCTTT. Protein: CASRPRTAGFTEAFF.

The rearrangement links TRBV5-1 to TRBJ2-5; 11 nucleotides line up with TRBD2. The DNA end is more similar to TRBJ2-7, so the J call may be wrong. The CDR3 contains 16 residues. Germline V gives CDR1 SGHRS, CDR2 YFSETQ. CDR3 in amino acids: CASSLGQTSGDYEQYF. Written as DNA, the CDR3 is TGCGCCAGCAGCTTGGGCCAGACTAGCGGGGACTACGAGCAGTACTTC.